What follows is one T cell receptor beta chain and its context. This sample was taken from a study of blood T cells in healthy people across ages. It was with a sample-barcoded 5' primer and a J-beta primer mix that a second PCR of roughly 7 to 12 cycles was run. TCRdb re-called the 5' RACE reads with MiXCR, one entry per CDR3 protein. The data hold 600,000 to 900,000 distinct CDR3 sequences, with about a quarter observed a single time. CDR1 is MNHNS, CDR2 SASEGT, per germline. The CDR3 consists of 14 residues. Trimming shortened V by 1 base and J by 6 bases, and 12 bases separated the two germline ends. This sample also belongs to another study, concerning T cells of mothers and their children.

The rearrangement uses TRBV6-1 and TRBJ1-2; a weak D match, TRBD1 (5 bases). This sequence originates from a boy aged 5-17 years in good health. The sample comprised blood. The CDR3 reads CASSEVEGSDGYTF. In DNA, the CDR3 is TGTGCCAGCAGTGAAGTAGAGGGGAGCGATGGCTACACCTTC.